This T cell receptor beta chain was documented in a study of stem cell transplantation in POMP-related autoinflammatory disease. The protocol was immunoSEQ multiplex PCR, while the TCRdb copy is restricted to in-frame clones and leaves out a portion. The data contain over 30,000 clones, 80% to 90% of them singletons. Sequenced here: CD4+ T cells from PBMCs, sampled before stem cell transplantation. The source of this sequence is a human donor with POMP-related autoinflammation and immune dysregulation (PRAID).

The CDR3, as DNA: TGTGCCAGCAGCTTGGCGGGGGATGCAACTAATGAAAAACTGTTTTTT. This codes for CASSLAGDATNEKLFF. The V gene is TRBV5-4, the J gene TRBJ1-4, with D perhaps TRBD1 (5 bases). Per germline, CDR1 SGHNT and CDR2 YYREEE (reference sequence). V shed 0 bases and J shed 0 bases, with 9 bases lying between them. CDR3 size: 16 residues.